The clone carrying this T cell receptor (beta chain) was seen more than once but under ten times. Antigen: not known. The record originates from a study of CD8+ T cells in alopecia areata. Points from the study as a whole: Just one nonresponder means the tie between baseline CD8+ expansion and response stays uncertain. Resident alphabeta T cells of normal skin are also sequenced in scalp samples. A great number of expanded lesional clones endured in scalp and blood during tofacitinib.

This CDR3 spans 15 amino acids. Between the trimmed V and J ends, which lost 5 bases and 0 bases, there was a span of 11 bases. The germline V gene has CDR1 SQVTM and CDR2 ANQGSEA. Reverse transcription of extracted RNA yielded cDNA, which provided the sequencing template. Profiling relied on immunoSEQ multiplex PCR, and the TCRdb table lists in-frame clones only, not all of them. The data contain about 160,000 clones, around three fifths of them seen just once; the ten biggest clones take up approximately 0.91%. Treatment defined: oral pan-JAK inhibitor, 5-10 mg twice daily. Peripheral blood samples and lesional scalp punch biopsies were obtained from alopecia areata patients.

This chain uses TRBV29-1 with TRBJ2-6; D tentatively fits TRBD1 or TRBD2 (5 bases each). Here the sequenced sample was CD4+ T cells sorted from blood, taken at week 4, from a patient treated with tofacitinib. This sequence was found in a human donor with alopecia areata. As DNA, the CDR3 is TGCAGCGTTTGGCCTGGGGGCTCTGGGGCCAACGTCCTGACTTTC. Encoded protein: CSVWPGGSGANVLTF.